One T cell receptor (beta chain) is described in this entry. Its antigen is not known. Clones were sequenced by immunoSEQ multiplex PCR, and TCRdb holds only the in-frame ones, with some missing. The sample consists of tens of thousands of clones, around 89% of them appearing once. Trimming removed 5 bases at V and 0 bases at J, with 11 bases between. This CDR3 is built from 14 residues. Germline CDR1 is MNHEY and CDR2 is SVGAGI. This sample was taken from a study of neoadjuvant nivolumab and ipilimumab in lung cancer. Findings and caveats of the study: From pretherapy to surgery, tumor richness and clonality rose with dual therapy. Resected tumors had greater TCR richness and clonality than uninvolved lung. Higher pretherapy blood TCR richness went with higher resected-tumor richness.

The V gene is TRBV6-5, the J gene TRBJ2-7, with a possible D match to TRBD1 (5 bases). The receptor comes from an adult with non-small cell lung cancer. Some clones in this sample may be carry-over from other donors' samples. The sequencing here drew on blood, taken before neoadjuvant nivolumab, alone or with ipilimumab. The CDR3 region is CASSQQGSSYEQYF. CDR3 DNA sequence: TGTGCCAGCAGTCAGCAGGGTAGCTCCTACGAGCAGTACTTC.